A single sample is the source of the 12 T cell receptor beta chains below, sequenced in a study of OX40 agonist ivuxolimab in advanced cancers. Method: immunoSEQ multiplex PCR; TCRdb's copy keeps in-frame clones and lacks some. The table shows approximately 46,000 clones, with 88% occurring only once. The starting material was CD4+ or CD8+ T cells sorted from blood, obtained in a trial of the OX40 agonist ivuxolimab. Receptor source: an adult with an advanced solid tumor such as melanoma, head and neck, liver or kidney cancer.

The V gene is TRBV11-2, the J gene TRBJ1-2, with D unresolved. V was pared by 3 bases and J by 5 bases, with 10 bases between. Per germline, CDR1 SGHAT and CDR2 FQNNGV. This CDR3 is built from 13 residues. CDR3: CASSFRSGYGYTF. DNA of the CDR3: TGTGCCAGCAGCTTTCGGTCGGGGTATGGCTACACCTTC.

The chain uses TRBV4-3 and TRBJ2-2; D unresolved. CDR3 length equals 13 residues. Germline-derived CDR1 and CDR2 are LGHNA and YSLEER. V gave up 4 bases and J gave up 0 bases, with 3 bases separating them. The CDR3: CASSPSNTGELFF. CDR3 sequence (DNA): TGCGCCAGCAGCCCGTCGAACACCGGGGAGCTGTTTTTT.

The chain joins TRBV11-1 to TRBJ1-2, with 7 bases identical to TRBD1. V shed 4 bases and J 5 bases; nucleotides not matched to a gene: 10. CDR3 length: 15 residues. Germline V gene sequence: CDR1 SGHAT, CDR2 FQDESV (reference sequence). The CDR3 DNA follows: TGTGCCAGCAGCTCGTGGGACAGCTATGAGTATGGCTACACCTTC. Translating gives CASSSWDSYEYGYTF. The variable domain in full, completed from reference TRBV11-1 and TRBJ1-2, reads EAEVAQSPRYKITEKSQAVAFWCDPISGHATLYWYRQILGQGPELLVQFQDESVVDDSQLPKDRFSAERLKGVDSTLKIQPAELGDSAMYLCASSSWDSYEYGYTFGSGTRLTVV.

This rearrangement joins TRBV28 to TRBJ2-1; 8 nucleotides align to TRBD1. Germline lookup yields CDR1 MDHEN and CDR2 SYDVKM. This CDR3 spans 16 amino acids. Trimming at V came to 6 bases and at J to 8 bases, leaving 15 bases not matched to a gene. CDR3 coding DNA: TGTGCCAGCAGCAGATGGACAGGGCGATCTGCTGATGAGCAGTTCTTC. Protein: CASSRWTGRSADEQFF.

The chain uses TRBV9 and TRBJ2-6; D unresolved. The CDR3 has 15 amino acids. Deletions cut 5 bases from V and 0 bases from J, with 9 bases between. In germline, CDR1 is SGDLS, CDR2 YYNGEE. The CDR3 reads CASSEVDSGANVLTF. The CDR3 DNA sequence: TGTGCCAGCAGTGAAGTTGACTCTGGGGCCAACGTCCTGACTTTC.

The chain recombines TRBV27 with TRBJ2-7; perhaps TRBD2 as D (7 bases). CDR1 and CDR2 from the germline V gene are MNHEY and SMNVEV (reference sequence). V was cut by 11 bases and J by 6 bases, with 20 bases left in between. The CDR3 covers 13 residues. DNA of the CDR3: TGTGCCGTGATTACTAGGGGGGGGGCCGAGCAGTACTTC. It specifies CAVITRGGAEQYF.

This clone has a single count. The chain joins TRBV4-1 to TRBJ2-3; 7 nucleotides agree with TRBD2. V lost 3 bases to trimming and J lost 3 bases; unmatched junction nucleotides: 6. The germline V gene encodes CDR1 MGHRA and CDR2 YSYEKL. The CDR3 is 15 amino acids. The CDR3 coding sequence is TGCGCCAGCAGCCATGGTGGGGGAGGGACAGATACGCAGTATTTT. The encoded protein is CASSHGGGGTDTQYF.

The CDR3 region has the DNA TGTGCCAGCAGCCCATTGGGGCACCCGCCTGGTTCTGAAGCTTTCTTT. It encodes CASSPLGHPPGSEAFF. This chain links TRBV9 with TRBJ1-1; tentative D call: TRBD1 (5 bases). V gave up 4 bases and J gave up 6 bases, with 22 bases separating them. This CDR3 contains 16 residues. CDR1 SGDLS and CDR2 YYNGEE come from the germline V gene.

The sample holds one count of this clone. This chain connects TRBV11-2 to TRBJ2-5, with a tentative D call TRBD1 (5 bases). Between the trimmed V and J ends, which lost 1 base and 3 bases, there was a span of 12 bases. CDR3 length: 15 residues. Germline loops: CDR1 SGHAT, CDR2 FQNNGV. CDR3 residues: CASSLVGRAKETQYF. CDR3 in DNA: TGTGCCAGCAGCTTAGTCGGCAGGGCCAAAGAGACCCAGTACTTC.

The rearrangement joins TRBV28 to TRBJ2-7; D possibly corresponds to TRBD2 (5 bases). The CDR3 has 12 amino acids. Germline values: CDR1 MDHEN, CDR2 SYDVKM. V was shortened by 11 bases and J by 0 bases, with 11 bases between the two germline ends. CDR3 bases: TGTGCCTCCCGGGGAGACTCCTACGAGCAGTACTTC. Residues: CASRGDSYEQYF.

This clone was seen just once. DNA for the CDR3: TGTGCCAGCAGCCAAGTTACCCTGAGGGGGGACTCCTACGAGCAGTACTTC. Translated, it gives CASSQVTLRGDSYEQYF. This rearrangement joins TRBV4-2 to TRBJ2-7; D could derive from TRBD1 or TRBD2 (6 bases each). Germline V lookup: CDR1 LGHNA, CDR2 YNFKEQ. Trimming took off 1 base at V and 0 bases at J, with 16 bases between the two ends. The CDR3 consists of 17 residues.

The chain is built from TRBV2 and TRBJ2-7, with a tentative D call TRBD2 (7 bases). The CDR3 covers 14 residues. Trimming removed 6 bases from V and 2 bases from J, with 14 bases in between. The germline V gene has CDR1 SNHLY and CDR2 FYNNEI. CDR3 in amino acids: CASSRRGAPYEQYV. In DNA, the CDR3 is TGTGCCAGCAGCCGACGGGGGGCCCCCTACGAGCAGTACGTC.